This TCR beta chain was captured in a study of CD8 T cell repertoires and HIV-1 epitope variants. Study details: Controls were a CMV, EBV and flu peptide pool, Ebola AY9 negative control, and no-peptide well.

Clones were sequenced by immunoSEQ multiplex PCR, and TCRdb holds only the in-frame ones, with some missing. Of approximately 1,800 clones listed, approximately 70% were seen once; the top ten hold approximately 40%. This clone was recorded once. What it binds is unknown. The V end lost 1 base, the J end lost 1 base, and 10 bases lay between the germline ends. Germline values: CDR1 LNHDA, CDR2 SQIVND (reference sequence). This CDR3 has 15 residues. The chain uses TRBV19 and TRBJ1-1; no clear D. This clonotype was sampled from a male donor with HIV. Sequencing used cultured CD8+ T cells derived from PBMCs. CDR3 sequence (DNA): TGTGCCAGTAGTATAGGTTTAGGGAGGAACACTGAAGCTTTCTTT. It is translated as CASSIGLGRNTEAFF.